What follows are 10 T cell receptor beta chains derived from one specimen sequenced in a study of PD-1 blockade in classical Hodgkin lymphoma. Sequencing was performed with immunoSEQ multiplex PCR; in TCRdb, only in-frame clones are kept and a portion is missing. The table shows thousands of clones, with roughly three quarters occurring only once. Patients all relapsed after autologous stem cell transplantation, and there was variation in brentuximab vedotin exposure. Isolation of CD4+ T cells from thawed PBMCs was performed by magnetic negative selection. The starting material was CD4+ T cells from blood, obtained at baseline. All receptors derive from a human donor with classical Hodgkin lymphoma.

This clone has just one count. V is TRBV19 and J is TRBJ2-5, with D possibly called TRBD1 or TRBD2 (6 bases each). With 4 bases removed from V and 4 bases from J, the gap between germline ends came to 16 bases. Germline assignment: CDR1 LNHDA and CDR2 SQIVND (reference sequence). The CDR3 is made up of 15 amino acids. The CDR3 loop is CASSNLRGASETQYF. In nucleotides, the CDR3 is TGTGCCAGTAGTAATTTGAGGGGGGCCTCAGAGACCCAGTACTTC. The whole variable domain, remainder taken from reference TRBV19 and TRBJ2-5, is DGGITQSPKYLFRKEGQNVTLSCEQNLNHDAMYWYRQDPGQGLRLIYYSQIVNDFQKGDIAEGYSVSREKKESFPLTVTSAQKNPTAFYLCASSNLRGASETQYFGPGTRLLVL.

By share, this clone counts as large. The V call is TRBV2, the J call TRBJ1-1; a weak D match, TRBD1 (5 bases). Trimming pared 6 bases from V and 1 base from J, leaving 9 bases between. Germline CDR1 reads SNHLY; CDR2 reads FYNNEI. The CDR3 consists of 13 residues. CDR3: CASRYTGNTEAFF. The CDR3 bases are TGTGCCAGCAGGTACACAGGGAACACTGAAGCTTTCTTT. The variable domain in full, with the rest retrieved from reference TRBV2 and TRBJ1-1, is EPEVTQTPSHQVTQMGQEVILRCVPISNHLYFYWYRQILGQKVEFLVSFYNNEISEKSEIFDDQFSVERPDGSNFTLKIRSTKLEDSAMYFCASRYTGNTEAFFGQGTRLTVV.

Here the CDR3 reads CASSVEGGPVADTQYF. The CDR3, as DNA: TGTGCCAGCAGCGTAGAAGGGGGGCCCGTCGCAGATACGCAGTATTTT. The V and J genes are TRBV9 and TRBJ2-3; D may be TRBD1 or TRBD2 (6 bases each). The CDR3 has 16 amino acids. CDR1 and CDR2 (germline): SGDLS, YYNGEE. Trimming stripped 0 bases from V and 4 bases from J, with 15 bases between.

This clone turned up a few times. The CDR3 sequence: CASSLDGYGYTF. CDR3 nucleotide sequence: TGTGCCAGCAGCTTAGACGGGTATGGCTACACCTTC. The chain joins TRBV7-9 to TRBJ1-2; D is uncertain. From germline, CDR1 is SEHNR and CDR2 FQNEAQ (reference sequence). CDR3 size: 12 residues. V shed 1 base and J shed 5 bases, with 5 bases lying between them.

The chain links TRBV19 to TRBJ1-5, with TRBD1 as a possible D gene (6 bases). The CDR3 sequence is 18 residues long. V lost 3 bases to trimming and J lost 3 bases, with 21 bases between them. Germline assignment: CDR1 LNHDA and CDR2 SQIVND (reference sequence). DNA for the CDR3: TGTGCCAGTAGTATCCCCTCAGGCAGGGGTCGTACCAATCAGCCCCAGCATTTT. Translation: CASSIPSGRGRTNQPQHF.

The rearrangement uses TRBV7-2 and TRBJ1-2, with TRBD1 matching over 8 bases. The germline CDR1 and CDR2 sequences are SGHTA and FQGNSA. The CDR3 extends over 17 amino acids. After removal of 5 bases from V and 1 base from J, the junction contained 12 bases not matched to a gene. CDR3 DNA: TGTGCCAGCAGCGCCAACCCAACAGGGGGTGGTAACTATGGCTACACCTTC. It specifies CASSANPTGGGNYGYTF.

The chain carries TRBV10-3 and TRBJ2-5, with D possibly TRBD2 on 6 matching bases. The J call may be incorrect, as the DNA end agrees better with TRBJ2-7. The CDR3 runs to 13 residues. Germline V CDR1 and CDR2: ENHRY, SYGVKD. The CDR3 bases are TGTGCCATCAGTGCGACTAGTATCCACGAGCAGTACTTC. Protein product: CAISATSIHEQYF.

This clone was observed a handful of times. This chain joins TRBV28 and TRBJ2-7, with 9 positions matching TRBD2. CDR1 MDHEN and CDR2 SYDVKM come from the germline V gene. The CDR3 contains 15 residues. V shed 3 bases, J shed 2 bases, and the junction held 5 bases outside the gene matches. The CDR3 nucleotides read TGTGCCAGCAGTTTGGGGACTAGCAGTACCTACGAGCAGTACTTC. Encoded protein: CASSLGTSSTYEQYF.

The chain is built from TRBV7-6 and TRBJ1-2; D perhaps matches TRBD1 (5 bases). The CDR3 spans 15 residues. Germline CDR1 SGHVS, CDR2 FNYEAQ. Between the trimmed V and J ends, which lost 0 bases and 5 bases, there was a span of 13 bases. CDR3 sequence: CASSLAGPGSYGYTF. The CDR3 coding sequence is TGTGCCAGCAGCTTAGCGGGGCCGGGAAGTTATGGCTACACCTTC.

The chain employs TRBV5-4 and TRBJ2-1; 11 bases line up with TRBD2. After removal of 4 bases from V and 8 bases from J, the junction contained 8 bases not matched to a gene. The CDR3 runs to 15 residues. Germline V gene sequence: CDR1 SGHNT, CDR2 YYREEE (reference sequence). For the CDR3, the DNA is TGTGCCAGCAGCCACGGGACTAGCGGTTTAGATGAGCAGTTCTTC. It yields the protein CASSHGTSGLDEQFF.